Presented here are 8 T cell receptor beta chains from one specimen sequenced in a study of blood T cells in healthy people across ages. With a J-beta primer mix and a sample-barcoded 5' primer, a second PCR ran 7 to 11 cycles. Via MiXCR, TCRdb re-called the 5' RACE reads, giving one row per CDR3 protein. The table records 850,000 to 1,000,000 distinct CDR3 sequences, 51% of them present only once. Sequenced material: blood. These receptors were obtained from a woman aged 60-75 years in good health.

This sequence joins TRBV7-3 and TRBJ1-6, with a tentative D call TRBD1 (6 bases). The CDR3 has 14 amino acids. Germline loops: CDR1 SGHTA, CDR2 FQGTGA. V was trimmed by 3 bases and J by 9 bases, leaving 12 bases between them. The CDR3 loop is CASSFGQKFSPLHF. The CDR3 bases are TGTGCCAGCAGCTTTGGACAGAAATTTTCACCCCTCCACTTT.

The chain has TRBV30 and TRBJ1-2; D might be TRBD1 (5 bases). This CDR3 spans 14 amino acids. Germline values: CDR1 GTSNPN, CDR2 SVGIG (reference sequence). Between the trimmed V and J ends, which lost 2 bases and 2 bases, there was a span of 12 bases. CDR3 residues: CAWSSGRGNYGYTF. CDR3 DNA sequence: TGTGCCTGGAGTTCGGGTCGGGGGAACTATGGCTACACCTTC.

This chain uses TRBV24-1 with TRBJ2-3, with 10 bases aligning to TRBD2. Germline loops: CDR1 KGHDR, CDR2 SFDVKD. V was pared by 0 bases and J by 2 bases, with 7 bases of the junction left unmatched. The CDR3 consists of 18 residues. In DNA form, the CDR3 reads TGTGCCACCAGTGATTTGCAGCTAGCGGGAGAGAACACAGATACGCAGTATTTT. Translating gives CATSDLQLAGENTDTQYF.

This clonotype was observed once. This rearrangement joins TRBV20-1 to TRBJ2-1; D is perhaps TRBD2 (7 bases). Germline V lookup: CDR1 DFQATT, CDR2 SNEGSKA (reference sequence). V gave up 2 bases and J gave up 0 bases, with 20 bases separating them. This CDR3 has 18 residues. CDR3 sequence reads: CSARKGGEGEGSYNEQFF. CDR3 sequence (DNA): TGCAGTGCTAGAAAGGGCGGGGAGGGGGAGGGCTCCTACAATGAGCAGTTCTTC.

The count of this clonotype is one. The chain links TRBV3-1 to TRBJ2-1; 10 bases align to TRBD2. Germline CDR1 is LGHDT and CDR2 is YNNKEL (reference sequence). This CDR3 has 15 residues. The junction had 6 bases not matched to a gene; V was cut back by 4 bases and J by 6 bases. The CDR3 region has the DNA TGTGCCAGCAGCCGGGAGCGGGAGGGCGGCAATGAGCAGTTCTTC. The encoded protein is CASSREREGGNEQFF.

The rearrangement joins TRBV30 to TRBJ2-7; D call uncertain. The CDR3 length is 12 residues. V was pared by 2 bases and J by 4 bases, with 9 bases between. Germline CDR1 reads GTSNPN; CDR2 reads SVGIG (reference sequence). The CDR3 DNA is TGTGCCTGGAGTTGGACGGAGTACGAGCAGTACTTC. Protein product: CAWSWTEYEQYF.

In this sample, this clonotype turned up a few times. The chain recombines TRBV21-1 with TRBJ2-7; TRBD1, as called in the table, went unchecked against the DNA. TRBV21-1 is assigned pseudogene status. This CDR3 has 14 amino acids. The CDR3 region has the DNA TGTGCCAGCAGCAAAAATTTTAGGGGACACGAGCAGTACTTC. Its translation: CASSKNFRGHEQYF.

This sequence joins TRBV3-1 and TRBJ2-4; maybe TRBD1 (5 bases). Looked up from germline, CDR1 is LGHDT and CDR2 is YNNKEL (reference sequence). Trimming cost V 3 bases and J 9 bases, with 9 bases left between them. The CDR3 has 12 amino acids. The CDR3 nucleotides are TGTGCCAGCAGCCAGACAGAAGGCATTCAGTACTTC. The encoded protein is CASSQTEGIQYF.